The next 8 T cell receptor beta chains were all read from a single sample in a study of blood T cell repertoires in COVID-19. Method: immunoSEQ multiplex PCR; TCRdb's copy keeps in-frame clones and lacks some. The sample consists of 300,000 to 350,000 clones, roughly 86% of them appearing once. The sample was PBMCs or T cells enriched from blood (not recorded which). The receptors shown here come from a woman in her 30s who had recovered from COVID-19.

V gene TRBV5-4 combines with J gene TRBJ2-1; a weak D match, TRBD2 (6 bases). The V gene's germline CDR1 is SGHNT and CDR2 YYREEE (reference sequence). V lost 0 bases, J lost 4 bases, and 17 bases lay in between. The CDR3 spans 17 residues. The CDR3 DNA follows: TGTGCCAGCAGCTTGGGGGGGGAGCTAGGGCTTTACAATGAGCAGTTCTTC. Amino acids: CASSLGGELGLYNEQFF.

V usage is TRBV4-1 and J usage is TRBJ2-7; TRBD2 might be the D (5 bases). The CDR3 has 15 residues. V was pared by 3 bases and J by 2 bases, with 14 bases between. CDR1 and CDR2 from the germline V gene are MGHRA and YSYEKL. This CDR3 is CASSHPTTGTYEQYF. The CDR3 DNA is TGCGCCAGCAGCCATCCCACGACCGGGACCTACGAGCAGTACTTC.

The chain carries TRBV28 and TRBJ2-6; 7 bases line up with TRBD1. Germline assignment: CDR1 MDHEN and CDR2 SYDVKM. The CDR3 length is 17 residues. J lost 0 bases, V lost 3 bases, and 5 bases had no gene match. The CDR3 spells CASSFGQEISGANVLTF. As DNA, the CDR3 is TGTGCCAGCAGTTTCGGACAGGAAATCTCTGGGGCCAACGTCCTGACTTTC.

The chain is built from TRBV5-4 and TRBJ2-2; the match to TRBD1 covers 7 bases. V lost 2 bases, J lost 6 bases, and 7 bases stayed unmatched. This CDR3 is 15 amino acids long. Per the germline V gene, CDR1 is SGHNT and CDR2 is YYREEE (reference sequence). This CDR3 reads CASSFHRQGSGELFF. The CDR3 coding sequence is TGTGCCAGCAGCTTTCACCGACAGGGCTCCGGGGAGCTGTTTTTT. The full variable domain, with the rest looked up from reference TRBV5-4 and TRBJ2-2, is ETGVTQSPTHLIKTRGQQVTLRCSSQSGHNTVSWYQQALGQGPQFIFQYYREEENGRGNFPPRFSGLQFPNYSSELNVNALELDDSALYLCASSFHRQGSGELFFGEGSRLTVL.

The chain is built from TRBV27 and TRBJ2-1; 14 positions match TRBD2. The trim removed 10 bases at V and 4 bases at J, leaving 6 bases unmatched. Germline lookup yields CDR1 MNHEY and CDR2 SMNVEV (reference sequence). The CDR3 runs to 15 residues. The CDR3 spells CATGTSGRRYNEQFF. CDR3 nucleotide sequence: TGTGCCACCGGGACTAGCGGGAGAAGGTACAATGAGCAGTTCTTC.

A single count supports this clone. CDR3 sequence (DNA): TGCAGCGTTGGCTTTTCAGGGGGCCTGGACGAGCAGTACTTC. Its protein is CSVGFSGGLDEQYF. This sequence joins TRBV29-1 and TRBJ2-7, with 8 bases aligning to TRBD1. Germline V gene lookup returns CDR1 SQVTM and CDR2 ANQGSEA. With V trimmed by 4 bases and J by 5 bases, 10 bases remained unmatched. The CDR3 length is 14 residues.

This chain uses TRBV30 with TRBJ1-1; D is unclear. The CDR3 is 14 amino acids. The V end lost 6 bases, the J end lost 0 bases, and 14 bases lay between the germline ends. Germline V gene data show CDR1 as GTSNPN and CDR2 as SVGIG (reference sequence). The CDR3 coding sequence is TGTGCCTGCGCGCAACAGAACATGAACACTGAAGCTTTCTTT. Amino acid sequence: CACAQQNMNTEAFF.

V gene TRBV5-1 combines with J gene TRBJ2-1, with TRBD2 identical over 13 bases. V lost 3 bases, J lost 6 bases, and 3 bases stayed unmatched. The CDR3 is 15 amino acids. In germline, CDR1 is SGHRS, CDR2 YFSETQ. CDR3 in DNA: TGCGCCAGCAGCTGGACTAGCGGGAGTAGCAATGAGCAGTTCTTC. Protein: CASSWTSGSSNEQFF.